This TCR beta chain was recorded in a study of T-cell reconstitution after alpha-beta-depleted transplantation in children. Unique molecular identifiers were built into the TCRbeta library. TCRdb re-derived calls from the PCR reads in MiXCR, one entry per CDR3 protein. The sample contains approximately 500,000 distinct CDR3 sequences, around 27% of which appear only once. V lost 6 bases to trimming and J lost 2 bases; unmatched junction nucleotides: 6. Per the germline V gene, CDR1 is ENHRY and CDR2 is SYGVKD. This CDR3 spans 15 amino acids. The chain carries TRBV10-3 and TRBJ2-5, with 10 bases aligning to TRBD2. Sample: PBMCs, taken before TCRalphabeta/CD19-depleted stem cell transplant. The clonotype originates from a boy younger than two with Wiskott-Aldrich syndrome, due to receive a stem cell transplant. The CDR3 reads CAISPTSGIQETQYF. CDR3 nucleotide sequence: TGTGCCATCAGCCCTACTAGCGGGATTCAAGAGACCCAGTACTTC.